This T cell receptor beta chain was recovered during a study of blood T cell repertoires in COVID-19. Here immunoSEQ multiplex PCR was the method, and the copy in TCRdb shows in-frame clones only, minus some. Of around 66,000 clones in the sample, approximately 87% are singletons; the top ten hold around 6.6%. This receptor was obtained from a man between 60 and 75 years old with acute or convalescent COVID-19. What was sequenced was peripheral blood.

The CDR3 region is CASSPRRQAQAFF. The CDR3 DNA is TGTGCCAGCAGTCCAAGAAGACAGGCCCAAGCTTTCTTT. The chain employs TRBV12-3 or TRBV12-4 and TRBJ1-1, with D perhaps matching TRBD1 (6 bases). V was pared by 5 bases and J by 9 bases, with 16 bases between. There are 13 residues in the CDR3.